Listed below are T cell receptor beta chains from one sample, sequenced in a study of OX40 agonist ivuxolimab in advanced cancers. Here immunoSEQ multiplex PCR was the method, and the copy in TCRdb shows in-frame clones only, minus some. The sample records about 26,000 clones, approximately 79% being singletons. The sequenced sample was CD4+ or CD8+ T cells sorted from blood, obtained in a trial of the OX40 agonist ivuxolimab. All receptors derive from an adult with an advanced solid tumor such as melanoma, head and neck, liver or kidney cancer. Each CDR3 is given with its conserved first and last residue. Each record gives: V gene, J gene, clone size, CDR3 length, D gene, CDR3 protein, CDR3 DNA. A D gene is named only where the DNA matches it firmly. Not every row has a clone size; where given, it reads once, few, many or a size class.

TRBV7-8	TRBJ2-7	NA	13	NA	CASSTGQTYEQYF	TGTGCCAGCAGCACGGGCCAAACCTACGAGCAGTACTTC
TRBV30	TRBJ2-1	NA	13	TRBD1	CAWSFTGGGEQFF	TGTGCCTGGAGTTTTACAGGGGGAGGTGAGCAGTTCTTC
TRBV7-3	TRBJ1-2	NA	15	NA	CASSPTFGAAVGYTF	TGTGCCAGCAGCCCAACGTTCGGGGCGGCGGTCGGCTACACCTTC
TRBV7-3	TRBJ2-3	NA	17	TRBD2	CASSLGPGLADTDTQYF	TGTGCCAGCAGTCTGGGCCCGGGACTAGCGGACACAGATACGCAGTATTTT
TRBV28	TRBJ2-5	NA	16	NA	CASSLADSAQAETQYF	TGTGCCAGCAGTTTAGCCGATTCAGCCCAGGCAGAGACCCAGTACTTC
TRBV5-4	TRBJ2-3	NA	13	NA	CASSLQGSDTQYF	TGTGCCAGCAGCTTGCAGGGGTCGGATACGCAGTATTTT
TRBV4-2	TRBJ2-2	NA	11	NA	CASSSTGELFF	TGTGCCAGCAGCTCGACCGGGGAGCTGTTTTTT
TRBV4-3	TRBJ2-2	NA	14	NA	CASSQEREDGELFF	TGCGCCAGCAGCCAAGAAAGGGAGGACGGGGAGCTGTTTTTT
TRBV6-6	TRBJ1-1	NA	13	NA	CASSYPGNTEAFF	TGTGCCAGCAGTTACCCGGGGAACACTGAAGCTTTCTTT
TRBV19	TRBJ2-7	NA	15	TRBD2	CASSPQTSGTYEQYF	TGTGCCAGTAGTCCCCAGACTAGCGGGACCTACGAGCAGTACTTC
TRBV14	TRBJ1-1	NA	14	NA	CASSQGGFNTEAFF	TGTGCCAGCAGCCAAGGAGGGTTTAACACTGAAGCTTTCTTT
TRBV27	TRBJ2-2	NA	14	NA	CASSLGAAIGELFF	TGTGCCAGCAGTTTAGGGGCTGCTATCGGGGAGCTGTTTTTT
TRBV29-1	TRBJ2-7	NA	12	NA	CSVGYRAHEQYF	TGCAGCGTTGGGTACAGGGCTCACGAGCAGTACTTC
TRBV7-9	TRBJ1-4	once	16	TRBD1	CASSFTETGLNEKLFF	TGTGCCAGCAGCTTTACGGAGACAGGGTTAAATGAAAAACTGTTTTTT
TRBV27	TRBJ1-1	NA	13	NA	CASSLQGWTEAFF	TGTGCCAGCAGCCTACAGGGTTGGACTGAAGCTTTCTTT
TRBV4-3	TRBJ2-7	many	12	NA	CASSYGTTEQYF	TGCGCCAGCAGCTACGGGACAACCGAGCAGTACTTC
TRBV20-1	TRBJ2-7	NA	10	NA	CSAQGYEQYF	TGCAGTGCCCAGGGGTACGAGCAGTACTTC
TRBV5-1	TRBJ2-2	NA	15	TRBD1	CASSPKTGITGELFF	TGCGCCAGCAGCCCAAAGACAGGGATAACCGGGGAGCTGTTTTTT
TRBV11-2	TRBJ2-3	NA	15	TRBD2	CASSFGAGDTDTQYF	TGTGCCAGCAGCTTTGGAGCGGGGGACACAGATACGCAGTATTTT
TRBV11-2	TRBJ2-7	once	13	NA	CASSLEPEGERNF	TGTGCCAGCAGCTTAGAACCGGAAGGAGAGAGGAACTTC
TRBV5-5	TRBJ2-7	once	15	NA	CASSLGAGDSYEQYF	TGTGCCAGCAGCTTGGGGGCAGGGGACTCCTACGAGCAGTACTTC
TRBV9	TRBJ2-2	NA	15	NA	CASSPLTRNTGELFF	TGTGCCAGCAGCCCATTAACAAGGAACACCGGGGAGCTGTTTTTT
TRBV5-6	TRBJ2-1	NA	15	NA	CASSPGLTNLNEQFF	TGTGCCAGCAGCCCCGGACTGACAAATCTGAATGAGCAGTTCTTC
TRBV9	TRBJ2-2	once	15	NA	CASSVGDLRTGELFF	TGTGCCAGCAGCGTAGGGGATTTGAGGACCGGGGAGCTGTTTTTT
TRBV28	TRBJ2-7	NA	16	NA	CASSLNRGRGYYEQYF	TGTGCCAGCAGTTTAAATCGGGGCAGGGGTTACTACGAGCAGTACTTC
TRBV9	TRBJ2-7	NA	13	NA	CASSVDPTYEQYF	TGTGCCAGCAGCGTAGACCCGACTTACGAGCAGTACTTC
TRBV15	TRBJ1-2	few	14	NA	CATSAPGTEEGYTF	TGTGCCACCAGCGCACCCGGGACCGAGGAGGGCTACACCTTC
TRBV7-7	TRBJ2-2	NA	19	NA	CASTKPGQRNDRGTGELFF	TGTGCCAGCACCAAACCGGGACAGAGAAACGACCGGGGGACCGGGGAGCTGTTTTTT
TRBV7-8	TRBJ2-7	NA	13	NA	CASSLRGSYEQYF	TGTGCCAGCAGCTTACGCGGCTCCTACGAGCAGTACTTC
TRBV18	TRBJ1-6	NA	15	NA	CASSPAVDFNSPLHF	TGTGCCAGCTCACCCGCTGTCGACTTCAATTCACCCCTCCACTTT
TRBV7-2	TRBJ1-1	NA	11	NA	CASSLGDRDFF	TGTGCCAGCAGCTTGGGTGACCGGGACTTCTTT
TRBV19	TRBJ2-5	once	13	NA	CASSIQSSGSQYF	TGTGCCAGTAGTATCCAGTCCTCCGGGAGCCAGTACTTC
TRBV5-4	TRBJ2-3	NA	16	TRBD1	CASSTLQGAPTDTQYF	TGTGCCAGCAGCACGTTACAGGGGGCGCCGACAGATACGCAGTATTTT
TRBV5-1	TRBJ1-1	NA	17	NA	CASSLTGSSTANTEAFF	TGCGCCAGCAGCTTGACCGGATCCTCCACAGCCAACACTGAAGCTTTCTTT
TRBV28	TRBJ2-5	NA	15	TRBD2	CASSLLAGGEETQYF	TGTGCCAGCAGTTTACTAGCGGGAGGGGAAGAGACCCAGTACTTC
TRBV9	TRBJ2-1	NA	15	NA	CASSVGGTPWNEQFF	TGTGCCAGCAGCGTTGGAGGGACCCCATGGAATGAGCAGTTCTTC
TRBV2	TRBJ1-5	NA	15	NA	CASTGGRVNNQPQHF	TGTGCCAGCACGGGGGGGCGGGTGAACAATCAGCCCCAGCATTTT
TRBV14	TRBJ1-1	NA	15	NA	CASSHRPVMNTEAFF	TGTGCCAGCAGCCACCGCCCGGTCATGAACACTGAAGCTTTCTTT
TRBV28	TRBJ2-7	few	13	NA	CASSSGGGGEQYF	TGTGCCAGCAGTTCCGGGGGAGGGGGAGAGCAGTACTTC
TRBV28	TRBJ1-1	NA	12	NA	CASSLFRGEAFF	TGTGCCAGCAGTCTCTTCAGGGGTGAAGCTTTCTTT
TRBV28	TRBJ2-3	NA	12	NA	CASSPDLNPQYF	TGTGCCAGCAGCCCGGACCTAAACCCGCAGTATTTT
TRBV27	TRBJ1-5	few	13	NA	CASSLAFEWPQHF	TGTGCCAGCAGTCTCGCCTTTGAGTGGCCCCAGCATTTT
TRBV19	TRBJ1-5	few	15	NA	CASSYLGVLDQPQHF	TGTGCCAGTAGTTATCTAGGGGTTCTAGATCAGCCCCAGCATTTT
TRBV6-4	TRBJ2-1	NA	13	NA	CASTPRPYNEQFF	TGTGCCAGCACCCCGAGGCCCTACAATGAGCAGTTCTTC
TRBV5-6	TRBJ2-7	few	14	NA	CASSLGGDFYEQYF	TGTGCCAGCAGCTTGGGTGGGGACTTCTACGAGCAGTACTTC
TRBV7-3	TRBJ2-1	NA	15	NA	CASSLLDGSYNEQFF	TGTGCCAGCAGCTTGTTGGACGGCTCCTACAATGAGCAGTTCTTC
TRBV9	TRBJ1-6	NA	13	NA	CASSVGSGSPLHF	TGTGCCAGCAGCGTGGGAAGTGGCTCACCCCTCCACTTT
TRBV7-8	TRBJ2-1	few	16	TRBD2	CASSLEAGGTYNEQFF	TGTGCCAGCAGCTTAGAGGCGGGAGGGACCTACAATGAGCAGTTCTTC
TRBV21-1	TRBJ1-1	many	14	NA	CASSNEGRETEAFF	TGTGCCAGCAGCAATGAGGGACGAGAGACTGAAGCTTTCTTT
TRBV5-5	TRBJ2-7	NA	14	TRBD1	CASSFTQGGYEQYF	TGTGCCAGCAGCTTTACACAGGGGGGCTACGAGCAGTACTTC
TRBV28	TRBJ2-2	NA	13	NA	CASSFRVTGELFF	TGTGCCAGCAGTTTTCGGGTCACCGGGGAGCTGTTTTTT
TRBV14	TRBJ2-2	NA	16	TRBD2	CASSPLAGGFAGELFF	TGTGCCAGCAGCCCCCTAGCGGGAGGGTTCGCCGGGGAGCTGTTTTTT
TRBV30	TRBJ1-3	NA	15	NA	CAWITGSFPGNTIYF	TGTGCCTGGATAACCGGATCTTTCCCAGGAAACACCATATATTTT
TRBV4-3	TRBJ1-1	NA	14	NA	CASSQGQGNTEAFF	TGCGCCAGCAGCCAGGGGCAGGGGAACACTGAAGCTTTCTTT
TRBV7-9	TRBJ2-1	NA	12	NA	CASYLGMNEQFF	TGTGCCAGCTACCTGGGGATGAATGAGCAGTTCTTC
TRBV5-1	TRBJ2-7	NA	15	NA	CASSLPTDASYEQYF	TGCGCCAGCAGCCTCCCGACAGATGCCTCCTACGAGCAGTACTTC
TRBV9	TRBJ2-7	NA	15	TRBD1	CASSPSPGQGYEQYF	TGTGCCAGCAGCCCCAGCCCCGGACAGGGCTACGAGCAGTACTTC
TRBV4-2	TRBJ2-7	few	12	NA	CASSSGENEQYF	TGTGCCAGCAGCTCGGGGGAGAACGAGCAGTACTTC
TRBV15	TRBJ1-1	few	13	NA	CATSRVENTEAFF	TGTGCCACCAGCAGAGTGGAGAACACTGAAGCTTTCTTT
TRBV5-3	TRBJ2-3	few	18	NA	CARSLWFGGGRGTDTQYF	TGTGCCAGAAGCTTGTGGTTTGGGGGGGGCCGAGGCACAGATACGCAGTATTTT